A selection of T cell receptor beta chains follows, all from one sample in a study of early stage breast cancer tumors. Repertoires were generated with immunoSEQ multiplex PCR, while TCRdb's copy carries only in-frame clones and drops some. The data contain about 19,000 clones, over 70% of them singletons. The specimen was blood. The receptors stem from a person aged 70 to 79 with breast cancer. CDR3s leave out the opening cysteine and the closing phenylalanine or tryptophan. Each record gives: J gene, V gene, CDR3 protein.

TRBJ2-2 TRBV14 ASSQVLRAGELF
TRBJ2-7 TRBV18 ASSPTGVSSYEQY
TRBJ1-1 TRBV5-1 ASSSSGLGAF
TRBJ2-3 TRBV7-3 ASSLMGAKGDTQY
TRBJ2-7 TRBV29-1 SVEAGGYEQY
TRBJ1-6 TRBV2 ASTGEGDSPLH
TRBJ1-3 TRBV6-5 ASSYFPGEVGNTIY
TRBJ1-4 TRBV27 ASRRDRGATNEKLF
TRBJ1-1 TRBV5-4 ASSWGDRAGTEAF
TRBJ1-3 TRBV30 AWITGPLSGNTIY
TRBJ1-6 TRBV6-1 ASSEYNSPLH
TRBJ2-3 TRBV5-1 ASLAGGDTDTQY
TRBJ2-7 TRBV19 ASSRDKGYEQY
TRBJ2-1 TRBV15 ATSRAFQGSYNEQF
TRBJ1-4 TRBV6-5 ASRNRGQHEKLF
TRBJ2-5 TRBV15 ATSRVYSGGREETQY
TRBJ1-3 TRBV2 ASSEQGSSGNTIY
TRBJ1-5 TRBV2 ASRVDRVGNQPQH
TRBJ1-5 TRBV30 ASLSEAYSNQPQH
TRBJ1-2 TRBV6-5 ASSYSGQGYGYT
TRBJ1-2 TRBV19 ASSTLQGNYGYT
TRBJ2-7 TRBV7-2 ASSVRGAYEQY
TRBJ2-3 TRBV11-3 ASSRRQGTDTQY
TRBJ2-2 TRBV4-1 ASSHGTGGPGELF
TRBJ1-2 TRBV30 AWSEQDRGYGYT
TRBJ1-1 TRBV18 ASSPTLLKTGANTEAF
TRBJ2-1 TRBV7-9 ASSLVGSGVEQF
TRBJ2-1 TRBV19 ASSWISGSYNEQF
TRBJ2-2 TRBV6-1 ATSSGGARNRELF
TRBJ2-1 TRBV5-1 ASSLVIGSSYNEQF
TRBJ2-3 TRBV7-2 ASSRTGTGGDDTQY
TRBJ1-2 TRBV5-1 ASSLPGANYGYT
TRBJ2-2 TRBV4-3 ASSQDVQVTGELF
TRBJ2-2 TRBV5-1 ASSAGTSGEHGELF
TRBJ1-1 TRBV16 ASSQQTGLAEAF
TRBJ1-4 TRBV4-1 ASTTQDRGEKLF
TRBJ2-3 TRBV18 ASSPRLAGATDTQY
TRBJ2-2 TRBV6-4 ASRRQENTGELF
TRBJ2-1 TRBV4-1 ASSQEAQGPYNEQF
TRBJ1-3 TRBV5-6 ASSLGLSGNTIY
TRBJ1-1 TRBV2 ASRTREGGNTEAF
TRBJ1-5 TRBV5-5 ASSLGPVRSSGNQPQH
TRBJ2-1 TRBV25-1 ASSGLAGNNEQF
TRBJ1-1 TRBV28 ASSPDRRLSLNTEAF
TRBJ1-1 TRBV5-1 ASRLTRTGGAEAF
TRBJ2-3 TRBV5-1 ASSPNSHLAGNTDTQY
TRBJ2-3 TRBV5-1 ASSLERIPTDTQY
TRBJ1-6 TRBV7-8 ASSLGAHNSPLH
TRBJ2-5 TRBV19 ASGNSGGSETQY
TRBJ2-1 TRBV11-2 ASSSSGGKGGSEQF
TRBJ1-1 TRBV30 AWSPRNTEAF
TRBJ2-5 TRBV9 ASSATSGGGETQY
TRBJ1-2 TRBV6-5 ASSYSRQGGYT
TRBJ2-7 TRBV4-2 ASSQERGGARNEQY
TRBJ1-1 TRBV6-1 ASSFLRDSEAF